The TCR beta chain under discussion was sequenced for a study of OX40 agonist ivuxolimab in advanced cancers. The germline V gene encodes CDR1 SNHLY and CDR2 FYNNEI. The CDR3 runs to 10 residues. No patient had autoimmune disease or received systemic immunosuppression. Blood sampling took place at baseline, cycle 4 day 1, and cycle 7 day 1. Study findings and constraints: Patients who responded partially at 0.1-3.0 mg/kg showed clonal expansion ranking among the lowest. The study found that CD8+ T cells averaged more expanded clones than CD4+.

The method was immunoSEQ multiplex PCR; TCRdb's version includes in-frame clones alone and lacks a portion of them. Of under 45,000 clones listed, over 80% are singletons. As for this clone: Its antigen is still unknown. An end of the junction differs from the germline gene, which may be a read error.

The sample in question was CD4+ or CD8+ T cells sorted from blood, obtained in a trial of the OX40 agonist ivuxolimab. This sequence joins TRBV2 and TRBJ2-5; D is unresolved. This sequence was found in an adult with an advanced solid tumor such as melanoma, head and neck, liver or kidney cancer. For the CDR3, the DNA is TGTGCCAGCAGGGAAGAGACCCAGTACTTC. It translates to CASREETQYF.